This TCR beta chain was identified in a study of blood T cell repertoires in COVID-19. CDR1 is KGHSH and CDR2 is LQKENI in the germline V gene. Trimming stripped 3 bases from V and 1 base from J, with 12 bases between. The CDR3 extends over 15 amino acids. Per the original methods: Reference gene primer amplification yielded estimated nucleated cell counts. The data were produced by immunoSEQ multiplex PCR, yet TCRdb's version contains in-frame clones alone and is incomplete. The V and J calls and clone size come from that table; D and trimming were worked out from the DNA. The sample has under 400,000 clones, 75% to 90% seen once; the top ten hold 2.5% to 3.5%. Worth noting for this clone: This specimen includes other DNA sequences encoding the same CDR3.

The J gene is TRBJ1-2, the V gene TRBV18; D uncertain. Sequenced: peripheral blood. This clonotype originated in a woman in her thirties with COVID-19, enrolled during active disease. CDR3 amino acids: CASSPAGSNNYGYTF. CDR3 nucleotides: TGTGCCAGCTCACCCGCTGGGAGCAATAACTATGGCTACACCTTC.